The rows below give T cell receptor beta chains drawn from one sample of a study of shared clonotypes between healthy human individuals. Data came from immunoSEQ multiplex PCR; TCRdb stores just in-frame clones and leaves some out. The data contain approximately 640,000 clones, less than 80% of them singletons. The sequencing input was memory CD4+ T cells sorted from blood. These receptors were obtained from a woman in her 30s in good health. The CDR3 runs from the conserved cysteine through the conserved F or W. Each record gives: CDR3 DNA, CDR3 protein, V gene, clone size, D gene, J gene. The D gene is left open where the match is weak. Where a row states a size, it is once, few, many or the class of an expanded clone; other rows omit it.

TGTGCCAGCAGGACAGGACAGCTCGGTGGCTACACCTTC CASRTGQLGGYTF TRBV6-1 . . TRBJ1-2
TGTGCCAGCAGTTTAAATTCGGCAGCGGGTGACACTGAAGCTTTCTTT CASSLNSAAGDTEAFF TRBV27 . . TRBJ1-1
TGTGCCAGCAGTTTATTATTAGGACAGAACACCTACGAGCAGTACTTC CASSLLLGQNTYEQYF TRBV28 . . TRBJ2-7
TGTGCCAGCAGCAAAGAGGGTGGGGGACCTGAAGCTTTCTTT CASSKEGGGPEAFF TRBV13 few . TRBJ1-1
TGTGCCAGTAGCGGGCAGATGAACACTGAAGCTTTCTTT CASSGQMNTEAFF TRBV19 once . TRBJ1-1
TGTGCCAGCAGCGTAGGTGCGAGACAGGGGACGTCTGGGGCCAACGTCCTGACTTTC CASSVGARQGTSGANVLTF TRBV9 few TRBD1 TRBJ2-6
TGTGCCAGCAGCGCCACAGGGGGCATCGGCGGGGAGCTGTTTTTT CASSATGGIGGELFF TRBV9 . TRBD1 TRBJ2-2
TGCAGCGTTGAAGATCAGGGTTCTAGCTATGGCTACACCTTC CSVEDQGSSYGYTF TRBV29-1 . . TRBJ1-2
TGTGCCAGCAGCCCTCAGCGGGATAGCTACGAGCAGTACTTC CASSPQRDSYEQYF TRBV7-2 many TRBD2 TRBJ2-7
TGTGCCAGCAGTCTCCGGACTAGCGGTATCTACGAGCAGTACTTC CASSLRTSGIYEQYF TRBV28 . TRBD2 TRBJ2-7